This TCR beta chain appears in the sequencing data of a study of blood T cell repertoires in COVID-19. Study-level background: Samples taken during acute and convalescent COVID-19 were collected in the United States, Italy and Spain. From T cells, B-cell-depleted T cells, or PBMCs came the material, which was cDNA or gDNA.

Trimming took off 3 bases at V and 1 base at J, with 13 bases between the two ends. This CDR3 is built from 15 residues. Germline CDR1 KGHSH, CDR2 LQKENI. Original analysis: Counts of nucleated cells, estimated from reference gene primer amplification, were obtained. TCRdb keeps only in-frame clones here, not all; method: immunoSEQ multiplex PCR. The V and J calls and clone size come from that table; D and trimming were worked out from the DNA. This table holds about 180,000 clones, roughly 75% found once. The genes are TRBV18 and TRBJ2-7; a possible D gene is TRBD2 (5 bases). This TCR was sampled from a man between 65 and 85 years old with active or convalescent COVID-19. The sequenced sample consisted of peripheral blood. The CDR3 nucleotides are TGTGCCAGCTCACCTCCCCGGACTGAGTCCTACGAGCAGTACTTC. This sequence encodes CASSPPRTESYEQYF.